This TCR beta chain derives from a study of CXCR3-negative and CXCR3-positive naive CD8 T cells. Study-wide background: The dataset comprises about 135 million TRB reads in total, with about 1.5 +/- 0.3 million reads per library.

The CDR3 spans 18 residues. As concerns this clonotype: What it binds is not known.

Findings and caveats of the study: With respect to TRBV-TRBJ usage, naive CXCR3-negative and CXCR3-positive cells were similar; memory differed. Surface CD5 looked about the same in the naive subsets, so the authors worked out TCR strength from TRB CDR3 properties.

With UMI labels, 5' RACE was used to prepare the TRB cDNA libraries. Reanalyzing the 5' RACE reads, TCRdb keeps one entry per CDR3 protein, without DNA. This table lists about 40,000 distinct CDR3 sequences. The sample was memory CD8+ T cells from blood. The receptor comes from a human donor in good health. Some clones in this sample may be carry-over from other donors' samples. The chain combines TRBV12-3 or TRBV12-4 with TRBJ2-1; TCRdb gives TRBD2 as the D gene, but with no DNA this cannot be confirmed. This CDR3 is CASRPQKALAAPTDEQFF.